The rows below give T cell receptor beta chains drawn from one sample of a study of blood T cell repertoires in COVID-19. Produced via immunoSEQ multiplex PCR; TCRdb's table is partial and in-frame only. The data contain around 330,000 clones, about 85% of them singletons. Sequencing was performed on PBMCs or T cells enriched from blood (not recorded which). The receptor set was obtained from a woman in her 30s who had been exposed to COVID-19. The CDR3 runs from the conserved cysteine through the conserved F or W. D genes are given only for firm matches. Size is omitted from some rows. Given values are once, few, many or a class for expanded clones.

size	V	D	J	CDR3	DNA
few	TRBV12-5	TRBD2	TRBJ2-7	CASGFHRGGRDEQYF	TGTGCTAGTGGTTTCCACCGGGGGGGCCGCGACGAGCAGTACTTC
.	TRBV18	.	TRBJ1-3	CASSPGAGNTIYF	TGTGCCAGCTCACCCGGTGCCGGAAACACCATATATTTT
once	TRBV6-4	.	TRBJ1-2	CASSDSLGAIGGYTF	TGTGCCAGCAGTGACTCTTTGGGGGCCATCGGCGGCTACACCTTC
.	TRBV27	TRBD1	TRBJ1-2	CASSLGQGRGYTF	TGTGCCAGCAGTCTGGGACAGGGGCGAGGCTACACCTTC
.	TRBV19	.	TRBJ2-1	CASSQGSRINEQFF	TGTGCCAGTAGCCAGGGTAGTCGAATCAATGAGCAGTTCTTC
.	TRBV28	TRBD1	TRBJ1-4	CASSFGTAGANEKLFF	TGTGCCAGCAGTTTCGGGACAGCGGGGGCTAATGAAAAACTGTTTTTT
few	TRBV10-1	TRBD1	TRBJ1-2	CASSEHRGPHYGYTF	TGCGCCAGCAGTGAGCACAGGGGTCCCCACTATGGCTACACCTTC
.	TRBV13	.	TRBJ1-1	CASSEGVSEAFF	TGTGCCAGCAGTGAGGGTGTTTCTGAAGCTTTCTTT
.	TRBV2	.	TRBJ2-1	CASSEARVYNEQFF	TGTGCCAGCAGTGAAGCGAGAGTATACAATGAGCAGTTCTTC
.	TRBV30	.	TRBJ2-1	CAWSQTAAHNEQFF	TGTGCCTGGAGTCAAACGGCGGCACACAATGAGCAGTTCTTC
.	TRBV11-2	.	TRBJ2-1	CASSLQRRPNNNEQFF	TGTGCCAGCAGCTTACAGAGGCGACCTAATAACAATGAGCAGTTCTTC
.	TRBV27	TRBD1	TRBJ2-7	CASSPRQGWEQYF	TGTGCCAGCAGTCCGCGACAGGGGTGGGAGCAGTACTTC
.	TRBV11-2	.	TRBJ1-6	CASSPRLNSPLHF	TGTGCCAGCAGCCCGCGGCTGAATTCACCCCTCCACTTT
.	TRBV15	.	TRBJ2-2	CATSRDLQAVFNTGELFF	TGTGCCACCAGCAGAGATCTCCAAGCGGTGTTTAACACCGGGGAGCTGTTTTTT
.	TRBV29-1	TRBD1	TRBJ1-4	CSVDPGQGAEKLFF	TGCAGCGTTGATCCGGGACAGGGTGCAGAAAAACTGTTTTTT
.	TRBV19	.	TRBJ1-2	CASSPVLGRGYGYTF	TGTGCCAGTAGTCCCGTTCTGGGCAGGGGTTATGGCTACACCTTC
few	TRBV5-1	.	TRBJ2-3	CASSTGVSTDTQYF	TGCGCCAGCAGCACCGGGGTGAGCACAGATACGCAGTATTTT
.	TRBV18	.	TRBJ1-1	CASSPPSGLMNTEAFF	TGTGCCAGCTCACCACCGAGTGGGCTTATGAACACTGAAGCTTTCTTT